There are many counts of the clone carrying this T cell receptor beta chain. Antigen specificity is unknown. V lost 0 bases and J lost 5, with 11 bases in between. The CDR3 contains 14 residues. In germline, CDR1 is SGHRS, CDR2 YFSETQ. This entry is derived from a study of CD8 T cells in ankylosing spondylitis. General observations from the study: Ankylosing spondylitis blood appeared to carry a characteristic TCR beta motif of roughly eight highly homologous variants.

From the 5' RACE reads, TCRdb called clonotypes with MiXCR, one entry per CDR3 protein. There are about 750,000 distinct CDR3 sequences in the sample; around 17% occur only once, and around 19% lies in the top ten. The V and J genes are TRBV5-1 and TRBJ2-5; D may be TRBD2 (5 bases). The sequenced material came from blood, either unsorted or a sorted T cell fraction (not recorded which). The sequence was obtained from a male donor with ankylosing spondylitis. The CDR3 reads CASSLGAGMETQYF. CDR3 DNA: TGCGCCAGCAGCTTGGGGGCCGGGATGGAGACCCAGTACTTC.